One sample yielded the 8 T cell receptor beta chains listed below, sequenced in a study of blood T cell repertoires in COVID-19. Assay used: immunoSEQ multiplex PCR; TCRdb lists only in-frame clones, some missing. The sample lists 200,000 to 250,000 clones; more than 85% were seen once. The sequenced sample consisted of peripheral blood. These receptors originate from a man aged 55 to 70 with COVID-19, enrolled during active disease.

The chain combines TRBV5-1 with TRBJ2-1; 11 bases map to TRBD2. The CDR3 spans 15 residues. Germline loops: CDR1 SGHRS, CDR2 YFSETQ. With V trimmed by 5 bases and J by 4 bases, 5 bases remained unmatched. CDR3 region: CASSSGTSGYNEQFF. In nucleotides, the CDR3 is TGCGCCAGCAGTTCCGGGACTAGCGGTTACAATGAGCAGTTCTTC.

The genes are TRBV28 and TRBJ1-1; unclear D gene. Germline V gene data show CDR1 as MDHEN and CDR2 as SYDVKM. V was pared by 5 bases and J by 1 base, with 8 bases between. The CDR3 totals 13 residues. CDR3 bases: TGTGCCAGCAGTCGGGTCTCGAACACTGAAGCTTTCTTT. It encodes CASSRVSNTEAFF.

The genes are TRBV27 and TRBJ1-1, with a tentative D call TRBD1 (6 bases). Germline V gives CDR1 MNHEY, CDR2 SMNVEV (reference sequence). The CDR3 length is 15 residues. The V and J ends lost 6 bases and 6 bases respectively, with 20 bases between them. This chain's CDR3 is CASRREQGTNSEAFF. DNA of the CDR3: TGTGCCAGCAGGAGAGAACAGGGTACAAATTCTGAAGCTTTCTTT.

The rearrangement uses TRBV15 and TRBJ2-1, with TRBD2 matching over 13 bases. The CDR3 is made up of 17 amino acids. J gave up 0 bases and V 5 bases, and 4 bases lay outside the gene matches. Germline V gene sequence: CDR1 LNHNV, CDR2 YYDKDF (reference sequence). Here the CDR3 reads CATSPTSGGSSYNEQFF. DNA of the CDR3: TGTGCCACCAGCCCGACTAGCGGGGGGAGCTCCTACAATGAGCAGTTCTTC. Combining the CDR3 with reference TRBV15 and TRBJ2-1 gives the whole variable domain DAMVIQNPRYQVTQFGKPVTLSCSQTLNHNVMYWYQQKSSQAPKLLFHYYDKDFNNEADTPDNFQSRRPNTSFCFLDIRSPGLGDTAMYLCATSPTSGGSSYNEQFFGPGTRLTVL.

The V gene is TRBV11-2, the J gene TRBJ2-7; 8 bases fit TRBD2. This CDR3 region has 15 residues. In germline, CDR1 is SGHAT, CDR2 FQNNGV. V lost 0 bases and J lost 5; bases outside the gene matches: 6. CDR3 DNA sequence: TGTGCCAGCAGCTTAGAGAGCGGGAGAACCCACGAGCAGTACTTC. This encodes CASSLESGRTHEQYF.

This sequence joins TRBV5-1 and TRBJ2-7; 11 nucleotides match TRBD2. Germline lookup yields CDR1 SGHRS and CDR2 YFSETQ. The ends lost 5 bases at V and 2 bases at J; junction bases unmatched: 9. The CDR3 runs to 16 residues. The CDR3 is CASRHGTSGGTYEQYF. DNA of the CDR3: TGCGCCAGCAGACATGGGACTAGCGGCGGAACCTACGAGCAGTACTTC.

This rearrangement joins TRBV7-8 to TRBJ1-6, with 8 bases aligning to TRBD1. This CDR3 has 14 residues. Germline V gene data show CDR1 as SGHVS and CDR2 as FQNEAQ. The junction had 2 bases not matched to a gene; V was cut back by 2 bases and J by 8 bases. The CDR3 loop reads CASSLQGADSPLHF. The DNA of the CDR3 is TGTGCCAGCAGCTTACAGGGGGCTGATTCACCCCTCCACTTT. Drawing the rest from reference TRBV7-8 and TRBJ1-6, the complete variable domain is GAGVSQSPRYKVAKRGQDVALRCDPISGHVSLFWYQQALGQGPEFLTYFQNEAQLDKSGLPSDRFFAERPEGSVSTLKIQRTQQEDSAVYLCASSLQGADSPLHFGNGTRLTVT.

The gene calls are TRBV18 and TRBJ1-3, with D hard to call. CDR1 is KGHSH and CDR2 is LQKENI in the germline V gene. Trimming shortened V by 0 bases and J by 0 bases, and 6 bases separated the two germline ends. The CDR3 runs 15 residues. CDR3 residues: CASSPPTSSGNTIYF. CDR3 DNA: TGTGCCAGCTCACCACCTACGAGCTCTGGAAACACCATATATTTT. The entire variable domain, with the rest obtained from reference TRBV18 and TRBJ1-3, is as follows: NAGVMQNPRHLVRRRGQEARLRCSPMKGHSHVYWYRQLPEEGLKFMVYLQKENIIDESGMPKERFSAEFPKEGPSILRIQQVVRGDSAAYFCASSPPTSSGNTIYFGEGSWLTVV.